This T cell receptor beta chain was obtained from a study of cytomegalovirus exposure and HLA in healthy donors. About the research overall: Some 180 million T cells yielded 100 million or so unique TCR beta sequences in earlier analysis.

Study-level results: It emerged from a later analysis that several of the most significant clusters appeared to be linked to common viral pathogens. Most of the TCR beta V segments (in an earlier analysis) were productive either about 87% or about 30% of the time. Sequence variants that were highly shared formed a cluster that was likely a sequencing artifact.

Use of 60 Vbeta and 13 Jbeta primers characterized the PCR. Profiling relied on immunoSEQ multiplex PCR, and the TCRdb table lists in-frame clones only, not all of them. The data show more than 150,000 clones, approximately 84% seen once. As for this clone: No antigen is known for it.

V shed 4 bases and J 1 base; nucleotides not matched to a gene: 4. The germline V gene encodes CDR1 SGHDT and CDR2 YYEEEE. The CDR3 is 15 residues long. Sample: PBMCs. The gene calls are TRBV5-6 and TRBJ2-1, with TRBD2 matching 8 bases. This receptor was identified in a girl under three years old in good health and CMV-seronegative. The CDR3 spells CASSLRGGSYNEQFF. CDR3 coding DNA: TGTGCCAGCAGCCTCCGGGGGGGTTCCTACAATGAGCAGTTCTTC. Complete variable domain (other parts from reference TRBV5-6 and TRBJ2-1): DAGVTQSPTHLIKTRGQQVTLRCSPKSGHDTVSWYQQALGQGPQFIFQYYEEEERQRGNFPDRFSGHQFPNYSSELNVNALLLGDSALYLCASSLRGGSYNEQFFGPGTRLTVL.